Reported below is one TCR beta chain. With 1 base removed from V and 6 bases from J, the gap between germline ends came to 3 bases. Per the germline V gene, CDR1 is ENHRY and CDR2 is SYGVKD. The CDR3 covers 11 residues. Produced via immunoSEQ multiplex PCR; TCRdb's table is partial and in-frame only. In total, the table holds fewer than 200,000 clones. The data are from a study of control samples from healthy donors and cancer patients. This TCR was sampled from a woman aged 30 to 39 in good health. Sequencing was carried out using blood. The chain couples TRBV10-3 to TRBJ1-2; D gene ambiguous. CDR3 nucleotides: TGTGCCATCAGTGAGTATGATGGCTACACCTTC. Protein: CAISEYDGYTF.